These 24 T cell receptor beta chains originate from one sample sequenced in a study of blood T cell repertoires in COVID-19. Assay: immunoSEQ multiplex PCR; the TCRdb copy retains only in-frame clones and omits some. The sample contains roughly 160,000 clones, roughly four fifths of which appear only once. The sequencing input was peripheral blood. These receptors came from a woman of 80 years or more with acute or convalescent COVID-19.

J is TRBJ1-1 and V is TRBV7-8; 7 bases line up with TRBD1. V trimming: 5 bases; J trimming: 2 bases; junction bases outside the gene matches: 14. Germline values: CDR1 SGHVS, CDR2 FQNEAQ. This CDR3 spans 17 amino acids. In nucleotides, the CDR3 is TGTGCCAGCAGCGGGTCCGACAGGGTTGGGGTTAACACTGAAGCTTTCTTT. The encoded protein is CASSGSDRVGVNTEAFF.

The chain combines TRBV28 with TRBJ1-4; TRBD1 is a possible D gene (6 bases). The CDR3 has 15 residues. Trimming shortened V by 8 bases and J by 8 bases, and 21 bases separated the two germline ends. Germline CDR1 and CDR2: MDHEN and SYDVKM. The CDR3 sequence is CASQLPGPRGEKLFF. CDR3 DNA sequence: TGTGCCAGCCAATTACCGGGTCCCAGGGGCGAAAAACTGTTTTTT. The variable domain in full, with the rest retrieved from reference TRBV28 and TRBJ1-4, is DVKVTQSSRYLVKRTGEKVFLECVQDMDHENMFWYRQDPGLGLRLIYFSYDVKMKEKGDIPEGYSVSREKKERFSLILESASTNQTSMYLCASQLPGPRGEKLFFGSGTQLSVL.

The J gene is TRBJ2-3, the V gene TRBV7-9, with TRBD2 as a possible D gene (6 bases). The CDR3 covers 14 residues. Germline V gene sequence: CDR1 SEHNR, CDR2 FQNEAQ (reference sequence). V was clipped by 1 base and J by 3 bases, with 8 bases between them. The CDR3 region has the DNA TGTGCCAGCAGCTTAGGTAGCGGTACAGATACGCAGTATTTT. Amino acid sequence: CASSLGSGTDTQYF.

This clone was counted once. The chain uses TRBV19 and TRBJ1-5; tentative D call: TRBD1 (6 bases). CDR3 length equals 14 residues. Deletions cut 8 bases from V and 0 bases from J, with 11 bases between. The germline V gene has CDR1 LNHDA and CDR2 SQIVND (reference sequence). The CDR3: CASSGVDSNQPQHF. CDR3 in DNA: TGTGCCAGTTCAGGGGTTGATAGCAATCAGCCCCAGCATTTT. Combining the CDR3 with reference TRBV19 and TRBJ1-5 gives the whole variable domain DGGITQSPKYLFRKEGQNVTLSCEQNLNHDAMYWYRQDPGQGLRLIYYSQIVNDFQKGDIAEGYSVSREKKESFPLTVTSAQKNPTAFYLCASSGVDSNQPQHFGDGTRLSIL.

This chain uses TRBV3-1 (or the pseudogene TRBV3-2) with TRBJ2-7; 8 bases are a match to TRBD1. CDR1 is LGHDT and CDR2 is YNNKEL in the germline V gene (reference sequence). The CDR3 totals 15 residues. The trim removed 4 bases at V and 2 bases at J, leaving 7 bases unmatched. In DNA, the CDR3 is TGTGCCAGCAGCCCATCTCGGACAGGGACCTACGAGCAGTACTTC. Protein: CASSPSRTGTYEQYF.

J is TRBJ2-1 and V is TRBV19; 8 positions agree with TRBD1. Germline loops: CDR1 LNHDA, CDR2 SQIVND (reference sequence). This CDR3 has 16 residues. The J segment lost 6 bases and the V segment lost 6 bases, leaving 13 bases of the junction unmatched. As DNA, the CDR3 is TGTGCCAGTAGCCGCCGGACAGGGCCGCCGGGCAATGAGCAGTTCTTC. Translating it yields CASSRRTGPPGNEQFF.

This chain links TRBV3-1 (or the pseudogene TRBV3-2) with TRBJ2-7; D is perhaps TRBD1 (5 bases). The V gene's germline CDR1 is LGHDT and CDR2 YNNKEL (reference sequence). V was cut by 6 bases and J by 3 bases, with 9 bases left in between. The CDR3 covers 12 residues. In DNA, the CDR3 is TGTGCCAGCAGTATTCAGGGCTACGAGCAGTACTTC. Its protein product is CASSIQGYEQYF.

This clone has a single count. The rearrangement joins TRBV6-2 or TRBV6-3 to TRBJ1-2, with D perhaps matching TRBD1 (5 bases). The CDR3 is 12 amino acids. CDR1 is MNHEY, CDR2 SVGEGT, per germline. Trimming cost V 4 bases and J 8 bases, with 11 bases left between them. CDR3 in DNA: TGTGCCAGCAGTTTCAGGGATGGAGGCTACACCTTC. Translation: CASSFRDGGYTF.

This rearrangement joins TRBV4-3 to TRBJ1-5; a possible D gene is TRBD1 (5 bases). The germline gives CDR1 LGHNA, CDR2 YSLEER. The V gene lost 0 bases and the J gene lost 8 bases, with 14 bases spanning the gap. The CDR3 runs to 15 residues. CDR3 nucleotides: TGCGCCAGCAGCCAAGAATGGTCTGGGGGGAAGCCCCAGCATTTT. As protein: CASSQEWSGGKPQHF.

The J gene is TRBJ2-2, the V gene TRBV6-2 or TRBV6-3; no clear D gene. This CDR3 has 15 residues. Per the germline V gene, CDR1 is MNHEY and CDR2 is SVGEGT. V was cut by 5 bases and J by 1 base, with 11 bases left in between. In DNA, the CDR3 is TGTGCCAGCAGTACCCAGCGAGAGAACACCGGGGAGCTGTTTTTT. It specifies CASSTQRENTGELFF.

Only one count was recorded for this clone. The chain joins TRBV7-3 to TRBJ2-5; D is perhaps TRBD2 (5 bases). Trimming removed 5 bases at V and 1 base at J, with 14 bases between. This CDR3 is 15 amino acids long. Germline V CDR1 and CDR2: SGHTA, FQGTGA. The CDR3 sequence is CASSPRAAIQETQYF. The CDR3 DNA reads as TGTGCCAGCAGCCCGCGAGCGGCGATCCAAGAGACCCAGTACTTC.

This clone was seen just once. The chain employs TRBV9 and TRBJ2-2, with D possibly TRBD1 on 5 matching bases. The CDR3 length is 13 residues. Germline V gene data show CDR1 as SGDLS and CDR2 as YYNGEE. V was trimmed by 1 base and J by 7 bases, leaving 8 bases between them. CDR3 nucleotides: TGTGCCAGCAGCGTATTAGGGGTCGGGGAGCTGTTTTTT. It yields the protein CASSVLGVGELFF.

Only one count was recorded for this clone. V usage is TRBV9 and J usage is TRBJ1-5; TRBD1 agrees at 9 bases. The germline V gene encodes CDR1 SGDLS and CDR2 YYNGEE. CDR3 length equals 15 residues. Germline trimming cut 4 bases from V and 7 bases from J; bases unmatched to any gene: 9. The CDR3 spells CASSPRQGEDQPQHF. DNA of the CDR3: TGTGCCAGCAGCCCACGACAGGGGGAAGACCAGCCCCAGCATTTT.

The rearrangement links TRBV2 to TRBJ1-1; D is undetermined. The CDR3 has 14 amino acids. V was pared by 7 bases and J by 0 bases, with 12 bases between. The germline gives CDR1 SNHLY, CDR2 FYNNEI. The CDR3: CASTWTELNTEAFF. The CDR3 DNA is TGTGCCAGCACTTGGACTGAGTTGAACACTGAAGCTTTCTTT.

The J gene is TRBJ1-2, the V gene TRBV29-1; 9 bases are shared with TRBD1. CDR3 size: 13 residues. CDR1 and CDR2 (germline): SQVTM, ANQGSEA. Trimming removed 6 bases from V and 8 bases from J; junction bases left unmatched: 10. This CDR3 reads CSVEKQGARGYTF. The CDR3 DNA follows: TGCAGCGTCGAAAAACAGGGGGCGCGGGGCTACACCTTC.

The chain links TRBV4-3 to TRBJ1-2; 8 positions match TRBD1. CDR3 length: 15 amino acids. Trimming at V came to 3 bases and at J to 4 bases, leaving 7 bases not matched to a gene. Germline values: CDR1 LGHNA, CDR2 YSLEER. Here the CDR3 DNA reads TGCGCCAGCAGCCAGGAGTTGACAGGGGCCTATGGCTACACCTTC. It codes for CASSQELTGAYGYTF.

There are a few counts of this clone. The chain employs TRBV3-1 (or the pseudogene TRBV3-2) and TRBJ1-2; D is possibly TRBD1 (5 bases). Trimming pared 3 bases from V and 0 bases from J, leaving 8 bases between. The CDR3 consists of 14 residues. The germline V gene encodes CDR1 LGHDT and CDR2 YNNKEL (reference sequence). The CDR3 loop reads CASSHGGANYGYTF. CDR3 sequence (DNA): TGTGCCAGCAGCCACGGGGGAGCTAACTATGGCTACACCTTC.

Comments on this clone: In the same sample, other DNA sequences code for this CDR3. The chain is built from TRBV6-1 and TRBJ2-3; 9 bases line up with TRBD2. The CDR3 is made up of 16 amino acids. CDR1 is MNHNS and CDR2 is SASEGT in the germline V gene. V lost 4 bases and J lost 0; bases outside the gene matches: 5. The CDR3 DNA reads TGTGCCAGCAGTGCCCTAGCGGGGCCCAGCACAGATACGCAGTATTTT. It yields the protein CASSALAGPSTDTQYF.

V is TRBV7-2 and J is TRBJ2-7; 7 nucleotides agree with TRBD2. The CDR3 is 12 amino acids. V trimming: 4 bases; J trimming: 8 bases; junction bases outside the gene matches: 5. Germline CDR1 and CDR2: SGHTA and FQGNSA. CDR3 sequence (DNA): TGTGCCAGCAGCTCTGGACTAGTCAAGCAGTACTTC. It is translated as CASSSGLVKQYF. Using reference TRBV7-2 and TRBJ2-7 for the parts outside the CDR3, the full variable domain is GAGVSQSPSNKVTEKGKDVELRCDPISGHTALYWYRQSLGQGLEFLIYFQGNSAPDKSGLPSDRFSAERTGGSVSTLTIQRTQQEDSAVYLCASSSGLVKQYFGPGTRLTVT.

This clone has only one observation. J is TRBJ2-2 and V is TRBV28; 7 positions agree with TRBD2. The germline V gene encodes CDR1 MDHEN and CDR2 SYDVKM. Losses at the gene ends were 1 base for V and 2 bases for J; bases not matched to a gene: 4. The CDR3 is 16 amino acids. The CDR3 spells CASSLLGGTNTGELFF. Written as DNA, the CDR3 is TGTGCCAGCAGTTTATTGGGGGGGACCAACACCGGGGAGCTGTTTTTT.

The chain recombines TRBV19 with TRBJ2-7; 9 positions agree with TRBD1. The CDR3 sequence is 15 residues long. V lost 6 bases, J lost 3 bases, and 9 bases stayed unmatched. The germline gives CDR1 LNHDA, CDR2 SQIVND (reference sequence). DNA for the CDR3: TGTGCCAGTAGCCCCAGGGCGGACAGGGGCTACGAGCAGTACTTC. Its translation: CASSPRADRGYEQYF.

The table lists this clone with a count of one. This rearrangement joins TRBV5-8 to TRBJ1-4, with 10 bases lining up with TRBD1. The CDR3 is made up of 15 amino acids. Germline values: CDR1 SGHTS, CDR2 YDEGEE. The V and J ends lost 4 bases and 8 bases, in that order; junction bases with no gene match: 8. The CDR3 sequence: CASSRTGGFEEKLFF. The CDR3, as DNA: TGTGCCAGCAGCCGGACAGGGGGATTCGAGGAAAAACTGTTTTTT.

CDR3 sequence reads: CASSLYETYEQYF. CDR3 bases: TGTGCCAGCAGTTTATACGAGACCTACGAGCAGTACTTC. This sequence joins TRBV12-3 or TRBV12-4 and TRBJ2-7; D remains ambiguous. The CDR3 contains 13 residues. V lost 2 bases to trimming and J lost 2 bases, with 7 bases between them.

The chain has TRBV7-9 and TRBJ2-3, with D unclear. In germline, CDR1 is SEHNR, CDR2 FQNEAQ (reference sequence). The CDR3 is made up of 13 amino acids. The V and J ends lost 5 bases and 6 bases respectively, with 12 bases between them. CDR3 DNA sequence: TGTGCCAGCAGCCGTTCCTCTTCTGATACGCAGTATTTT. Translation: CASSRSSSDTQYF. The full variable domain, its missing parts supplied by reference TRBV7-9 and TRBJ2-3, is DTGVSQNPRHKITKRGQNVTFRCDPISEHNRLYWYRQTLGQGPEFLTYFQNEAQLEKSRLLSDRFSAERPKGSFSTLEIQRTEQGDSAMYLCASSRSSSDTQYFGPGTRLTVL.